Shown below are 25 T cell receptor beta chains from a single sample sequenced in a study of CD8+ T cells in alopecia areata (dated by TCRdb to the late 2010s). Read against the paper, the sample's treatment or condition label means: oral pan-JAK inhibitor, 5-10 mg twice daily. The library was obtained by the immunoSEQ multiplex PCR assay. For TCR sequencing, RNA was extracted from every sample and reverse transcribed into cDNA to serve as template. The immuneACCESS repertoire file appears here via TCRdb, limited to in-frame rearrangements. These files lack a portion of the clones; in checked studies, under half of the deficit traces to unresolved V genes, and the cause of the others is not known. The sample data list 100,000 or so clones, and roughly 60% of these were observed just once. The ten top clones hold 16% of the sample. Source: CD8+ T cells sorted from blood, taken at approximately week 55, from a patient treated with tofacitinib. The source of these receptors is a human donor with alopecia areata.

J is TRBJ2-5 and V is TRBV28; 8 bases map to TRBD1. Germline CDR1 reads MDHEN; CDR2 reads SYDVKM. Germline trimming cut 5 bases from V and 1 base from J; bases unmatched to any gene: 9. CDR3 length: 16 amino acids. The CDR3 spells CASSRSLQGVQETQYF. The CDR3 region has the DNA TGTGCCAGCAGTCGTTCTCTACAGGGGGTCCAAGAGACCCAGTACTTC. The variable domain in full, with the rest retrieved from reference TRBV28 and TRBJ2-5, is DVKVTQSSRYLVKRTGEKVFLECVQDMDHENMFWYRQDPGLGLRLIYFSYDVKMKEKGDIPEGYSVSREKKERFSLILESASTNQTSMYLCASSRSLQGVQETQYFGPGTRLLVL.

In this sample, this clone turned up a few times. CDR3 nucleotide sequence: TGTGCCAGTAGTTATAACAGGGGTACTGAAGCTTTCTTT. It is translated as CASSYNRGTEAFF. This chain joins TRBV19 and TRBJ1-1; the match to TRBD1 covers 7 bases. Per the germline V gene, CDR1 is LNHDA and CDR2 is SQIVND (reference sequence). The CDR3 contains 13 residues. J lost 5 bases, V lost 5 bases, and 5 bases had no gene match.

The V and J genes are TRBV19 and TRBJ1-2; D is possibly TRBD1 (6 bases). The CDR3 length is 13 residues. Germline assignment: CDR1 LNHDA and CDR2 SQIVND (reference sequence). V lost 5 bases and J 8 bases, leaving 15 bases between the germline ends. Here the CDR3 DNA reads TGTGCCAGTAGTTCGCGGACAGCCTGGGGCTACACCTTC. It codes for CASSSRTAWGYTF. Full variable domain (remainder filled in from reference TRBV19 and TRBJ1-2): DGGITQSPKYLFRKEGQNVTLSCEQNLNHDAMYWYRQDPGQGLRLIYYSQIVNDFQKGDIAEGYSVSREKKESFPLTVTSAQKNPTAFYLCASSSRTAWGYTFGSGTRLTVV.

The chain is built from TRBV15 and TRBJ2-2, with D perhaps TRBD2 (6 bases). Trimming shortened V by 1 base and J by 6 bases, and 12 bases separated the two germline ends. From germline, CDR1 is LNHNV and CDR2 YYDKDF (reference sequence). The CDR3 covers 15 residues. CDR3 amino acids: CATSRALGGAGELFF. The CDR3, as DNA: TGTGCCACCAGCAGAGCACTGGGCGGGGCCGGGGAGCTGTTTTTT.

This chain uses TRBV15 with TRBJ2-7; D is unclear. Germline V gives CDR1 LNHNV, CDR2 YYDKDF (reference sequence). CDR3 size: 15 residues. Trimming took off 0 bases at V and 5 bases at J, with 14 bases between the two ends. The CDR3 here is CATSRDSKRINEQYF. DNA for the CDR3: TGTGCCACCAGCAGAGACTCAAAGAGAATCAACGAGCAGTACTTC.

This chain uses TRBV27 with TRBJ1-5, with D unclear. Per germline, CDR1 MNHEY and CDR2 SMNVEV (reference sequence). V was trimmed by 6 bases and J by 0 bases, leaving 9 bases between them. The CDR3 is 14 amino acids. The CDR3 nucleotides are TGTGCCAGCAGCGATATCAATAGCAATCAGCCCCAGCATTTT. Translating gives CASSDINSNQPQHF.

The CDR3 DNA sequence: TGTGCCAGCACCCCCCCGAGGGCCGGCTACACCTTC. It yields the protein CASTPPRAGYTF. The chain has TRBV9 and TRBJ1-2; D remains ambiguous. V lost 6 bases to trimming and J lost 8 bases, with 14 bases between them. This CDR3 is built from 12 residues. Germline V gene sequence: CDR1 SGDLS, CDR2 YYNGEE.

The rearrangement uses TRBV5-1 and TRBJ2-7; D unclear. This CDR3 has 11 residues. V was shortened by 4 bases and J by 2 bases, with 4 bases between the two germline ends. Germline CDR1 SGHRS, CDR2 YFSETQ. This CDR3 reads CASSGTYEQYF. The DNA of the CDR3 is TGCGCCAGCAGCGGTACCTACGAGCAGTACTTC.

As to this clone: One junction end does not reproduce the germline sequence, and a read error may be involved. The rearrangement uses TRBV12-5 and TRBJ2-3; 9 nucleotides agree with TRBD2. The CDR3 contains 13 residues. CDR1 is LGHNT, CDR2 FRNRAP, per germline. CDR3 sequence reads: CASGLEGLASGNF. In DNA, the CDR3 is TGTGCTAGTGGTTTGGAGGGACTAGCTTCAGGGAATTTT.

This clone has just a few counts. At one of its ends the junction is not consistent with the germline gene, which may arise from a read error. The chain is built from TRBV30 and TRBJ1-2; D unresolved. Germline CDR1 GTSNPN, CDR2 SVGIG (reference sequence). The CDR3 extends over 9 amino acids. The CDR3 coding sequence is TGTGCCTGGAGCTTAACGGAGCCATTC. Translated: CAWSLTEPF.

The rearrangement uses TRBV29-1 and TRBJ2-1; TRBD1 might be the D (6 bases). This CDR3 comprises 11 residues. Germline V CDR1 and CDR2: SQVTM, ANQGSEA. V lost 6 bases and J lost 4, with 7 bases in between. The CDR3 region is CSVDRYNEQFF. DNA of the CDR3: TGCAGCGTCGACAGGTACAATGAGCAGTTCTTC.

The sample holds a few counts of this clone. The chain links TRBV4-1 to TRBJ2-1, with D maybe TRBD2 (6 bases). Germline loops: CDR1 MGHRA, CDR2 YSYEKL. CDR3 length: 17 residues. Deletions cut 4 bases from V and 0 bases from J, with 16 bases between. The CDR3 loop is CASSPGLTSRSYNEQFF. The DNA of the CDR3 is TGCGCCAGCAGCCCCGGACTAACAAGCCGCTCCTACAATGAGCAGTTCTTC.

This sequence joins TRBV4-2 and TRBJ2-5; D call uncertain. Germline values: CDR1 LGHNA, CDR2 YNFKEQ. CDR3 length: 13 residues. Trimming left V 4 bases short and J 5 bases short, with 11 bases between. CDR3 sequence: CASSLESGETQYF. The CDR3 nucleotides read TGTGCCAGCAGCCTAGAATCGGGTGAGACCCAGTACTTC.

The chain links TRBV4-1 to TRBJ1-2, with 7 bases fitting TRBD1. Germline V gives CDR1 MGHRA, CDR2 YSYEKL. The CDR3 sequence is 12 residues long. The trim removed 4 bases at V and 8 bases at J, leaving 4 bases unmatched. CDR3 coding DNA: TGCGCCAGCAGCCCGACAGGGAACGGCTACACCTTC. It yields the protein CASSPTGNGYTF.

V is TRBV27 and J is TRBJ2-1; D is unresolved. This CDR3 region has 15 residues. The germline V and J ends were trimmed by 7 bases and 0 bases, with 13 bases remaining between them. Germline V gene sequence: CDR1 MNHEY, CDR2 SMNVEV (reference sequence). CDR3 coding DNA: TGTGCCAGCACCCTGGGTGGGAACTCCTACAATGAGCAGTTCTTC. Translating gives CASTLGGNSYNEQFF.

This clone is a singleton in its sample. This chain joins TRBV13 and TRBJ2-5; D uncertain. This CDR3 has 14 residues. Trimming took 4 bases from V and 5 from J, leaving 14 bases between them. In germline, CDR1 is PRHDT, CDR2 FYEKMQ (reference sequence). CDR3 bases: TGTGCCAGCAGCTCGGGTGGGAAAAGGGAGACCCAGTACTTC. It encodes CASSSGGKRETQYF.

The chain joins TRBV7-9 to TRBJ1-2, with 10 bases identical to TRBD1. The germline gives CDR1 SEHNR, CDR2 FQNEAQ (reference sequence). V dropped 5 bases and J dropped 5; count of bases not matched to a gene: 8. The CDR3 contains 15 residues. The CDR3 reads CASSGGTGERYGYTF. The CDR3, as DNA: TGTGCCAGCAGCGGCGGGACAGGGGAGCGGTATGGCTACACCTTC.

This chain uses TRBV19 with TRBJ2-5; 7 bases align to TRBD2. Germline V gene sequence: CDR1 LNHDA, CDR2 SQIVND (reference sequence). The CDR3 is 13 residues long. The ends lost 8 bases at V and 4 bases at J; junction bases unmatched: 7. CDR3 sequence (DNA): TGTGCCAGTTCTAGCGGCCTGGGAGAGACCCAGTACTTC. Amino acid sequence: CASSSGLGETQYF.

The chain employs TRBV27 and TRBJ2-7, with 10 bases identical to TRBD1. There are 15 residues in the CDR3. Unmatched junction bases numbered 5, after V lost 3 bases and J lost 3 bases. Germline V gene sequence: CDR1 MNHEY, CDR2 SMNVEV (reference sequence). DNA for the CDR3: TGTGCCAGCAGTTTTACGGGACAGGGGTTCTACGAGCAGTACTTC. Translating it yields CASSFTGQGFYEQYF.

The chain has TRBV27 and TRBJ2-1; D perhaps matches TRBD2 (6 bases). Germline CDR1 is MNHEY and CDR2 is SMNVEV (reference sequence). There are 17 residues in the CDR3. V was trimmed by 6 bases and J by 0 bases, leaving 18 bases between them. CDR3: CASRPPQRVSSYNEQFF. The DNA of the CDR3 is TGTGCCAGCAGACCACCGCAGCGGGTTAGCTCCTACAATGAGCAGTTCTTC.

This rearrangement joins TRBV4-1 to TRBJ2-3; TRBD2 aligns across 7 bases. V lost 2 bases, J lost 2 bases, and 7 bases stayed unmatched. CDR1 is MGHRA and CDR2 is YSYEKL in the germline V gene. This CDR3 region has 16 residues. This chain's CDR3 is CASSQSTSSLTDTQYF. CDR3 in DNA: TGCGCCAGCAGCCAATCGACTAGCTCTCTCACAGATACGCAGTATTTT.

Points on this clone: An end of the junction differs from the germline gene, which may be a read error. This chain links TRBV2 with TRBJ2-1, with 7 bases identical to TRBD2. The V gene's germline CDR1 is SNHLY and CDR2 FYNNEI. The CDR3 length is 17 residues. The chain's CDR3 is CASSEFSGSPYYDEQFF. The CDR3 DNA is TGTGCCAGCAGTGAATTTAGCGGGTCTCCCTACTACGATGAGCAGTTCTTC.

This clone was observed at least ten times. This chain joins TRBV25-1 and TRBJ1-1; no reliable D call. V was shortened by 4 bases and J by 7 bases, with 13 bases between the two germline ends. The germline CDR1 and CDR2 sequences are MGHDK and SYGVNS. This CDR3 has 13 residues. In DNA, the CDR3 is TGTGCCAGCAGTGCTTCCGAAGAGGGTGAAGCTTTCTTT. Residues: CASSASEEGEAFF.

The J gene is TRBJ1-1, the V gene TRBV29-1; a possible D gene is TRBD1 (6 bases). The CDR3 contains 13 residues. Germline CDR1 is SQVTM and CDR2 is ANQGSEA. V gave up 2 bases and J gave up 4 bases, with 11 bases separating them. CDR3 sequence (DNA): TGCAGCGTTGAACACAGGGAAGGCACTGAAGCTTTCTTT. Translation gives CSVEHREGTEAFF.

The CDR3 sequence: CAWSHRGREAFF. The CDR3 DNA follows: TGTGCCTGGAGTCACAGGGGCCGTGAAGCTTTCTTT. The V call is TRBV30, the J call TRBJ1-1; 7 bases are a match to TRBD1. The CDR3 length is 12 residues. Germline CDR1 GTSNPN, CDR2 SVGIG (reference sequence). Germline trimming cut 2 bases from V and 7 bases from J; bases unmatched to any gene: 4.